This entry is about one T cell receptor (beta chain). This sample stems from a study of blood T cell repertoires in COVID-19. Study background: Collection of acute and convalescent COVID-19 samples took place in the United States, Italy and Spain. PBMCs, B-cell-depleted T cells, or T cells provided the cDNA or gDNA that made up the material.

The CDR3 length is 17 residues. Germline V lookup: CDR1 SGHAT, CDR2 FQNNGV. Trimming cost V 0 bases and J 5 bases, with 14 bases left between them. Original processing notes: The assay estimated nucleated cells by amplifying reference gene primers. Assay used: immunoSEQ multiplex PCR; TCRdb lists only in-frame clones, some missing. V and J calls and clone size are as listed in that table; D and trimming were resolved from the DNA. The table records roughly 84,000 clones, approximately 86% of them present only once. The V call is TRBV11-2, the J call TRBJ1-6; D is possibly TRBD1 (5 bases). This TCR was sampled from a man older than 75 with active or convalescent COVID-19. Specimen: peripheral blood. DNA of the CDR3: TGTGCCAGCAGCTTAGATTCCAGGGCGAGAAATAATTCACCCCTCCACTTT. It codes for CASSLDSRARNNSPLHF.